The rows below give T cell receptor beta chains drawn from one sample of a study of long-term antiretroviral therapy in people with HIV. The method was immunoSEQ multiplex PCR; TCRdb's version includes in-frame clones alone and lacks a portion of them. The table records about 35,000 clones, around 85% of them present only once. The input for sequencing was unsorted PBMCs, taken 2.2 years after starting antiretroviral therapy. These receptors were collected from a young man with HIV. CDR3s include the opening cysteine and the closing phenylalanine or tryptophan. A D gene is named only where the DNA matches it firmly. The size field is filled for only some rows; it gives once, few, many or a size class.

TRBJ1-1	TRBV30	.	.	TGTGCCGGGGCGCAGGGGTTAAACACTGAAGCTTTCTTT	CAGAQGLNTEAFF
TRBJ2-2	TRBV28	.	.	TGTGCCAGCAGTTTTTTCTCCCTCACCGGGGAGCTGTTTTTT	CASSFFSLTGELFF
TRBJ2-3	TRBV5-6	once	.	TGTGCCAGCAGCTTGGGGAGACACCCCACAGATACGCAGTATTTT	CASSLGRHPTDTQYF
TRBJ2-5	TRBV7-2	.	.	TGTGCCAGCAGCGAGGGGGGTGGGGAGACCCAGTACTTC	CASSEGGGETQYF
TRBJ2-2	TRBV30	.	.	TGTGCCTCCCTCCCGGGAGTCGACACCGGGGAGCTGTTTTTT	CASLPGVDTGELFF
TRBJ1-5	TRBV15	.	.	TGTGCCACCAGCAGAGATCGGGTCGGCCCGGAGCCCCAGCATTTT	CATSRDRVGPEPQHF
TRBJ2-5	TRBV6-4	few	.	TGTGCCAGCAGTGTTAACCTATGGGAGACCCAGTACTTC	CASSVNLWETQYF
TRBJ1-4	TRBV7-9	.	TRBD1	TGTGCCAGCAGCTTAACGGACAGGGCATATTTGTTTTTT	CASSLTDRAYLFF
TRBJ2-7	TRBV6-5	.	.	TGTGCCAGCAGCTTAAATCAGGGAGGATACGAGCAGTACTTC	CASSLNQGGYEQYF
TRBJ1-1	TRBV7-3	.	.	TGTGCCAGCAGCCGAAGACCAGGCCCGAACACTGAAGCTTTCTTT	CASSRRPGPNTEAFF
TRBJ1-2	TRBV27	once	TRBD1	TGTGCCAGCAGTTTAGTAGGACAGGGGGCCGGCTATGGCTACACCTTC	CASSLVGQGAGYGYTF
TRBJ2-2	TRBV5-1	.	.	TGCGCCAGCAGCTTCGCCGGTGGCGGGGAGCTGTTTTTT	CASSFAGGGELFF
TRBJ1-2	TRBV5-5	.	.	TGTGCCAGCAGTCTCGGCGACCTAGGGGGCTACACCTTC	CASSLGDLGGYTF
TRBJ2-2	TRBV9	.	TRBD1	TGTGCCAGCAGCACAGGGACAGGGTGGACCGGGGAGCTGTTTTTT	CASSTGTGWTGELFF
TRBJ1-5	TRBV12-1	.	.	TGTGCCAGCAGCCGTCTTTCCCAAGAGGGGAATCAGCCCCAGCATTTT	CASSRLSQEGNQPQHF
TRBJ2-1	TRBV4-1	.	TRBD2	TGCGCCAGCAGCCAAGTCGGACTAGCGGGGGTTTCCTCCTACAATGAGCAGTTCTTC	CASSQVGLAGVSSYNEQFF
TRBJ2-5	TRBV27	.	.	TGTGCCAGCAATGGTCTGAGGGCCTCGGTGGACCGGAGCCCTCAAGAGACCCAGTACTTC	CASNGLRASVDRSPQETQYF
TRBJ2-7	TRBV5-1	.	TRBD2	TGCGCCAGCAGCCTCCGACTAGCGGGAGTCGGCTCCTACGAGCAGTACTTC	CASSLRLAGVGSYEQYF
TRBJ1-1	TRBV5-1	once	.	TGCGCCAGCACGCCGGGGTGGGGGGAAGCTTTCTTT	CASTPGWGEAFF
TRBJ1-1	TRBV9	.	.	TGTGCCAGCAGTTCGGGGGGTACTGAAGCTTTCTTT	CASSSGGTEAFF
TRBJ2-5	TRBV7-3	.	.	TGTGCCAGCAGCTTAATCGGAGGGGAGACCCAGTACTTC	CASSLIGGETQYF
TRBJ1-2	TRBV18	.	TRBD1	TGTGCCAGCTCACCTACAGGGGGAAGCTATGGCTACACCTTC	CASSPTGGSYGYTF
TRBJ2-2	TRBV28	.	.	TGTGCCAGCAGTTCGACCAACACCGGGGAGCTGTTTTTT	CASSSTNTGELFF
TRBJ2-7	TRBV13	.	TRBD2	TGTGCCAGCAGCTTAGGTGGACTAGCGGGAGACTACGAGCAGTACTTC	CASSLGGLAGDYEQYF
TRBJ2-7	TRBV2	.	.	TGTGCCAGCCGTAGGGACGGAGTCTACGAGCAGTACTTC	CASRRDGVYEQYF
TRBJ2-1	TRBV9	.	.	TGTGCCAGCAGCGTGTCCGGGACCTCCTACAATGAGCAGTTCTTC	CASSVSGTSYNEQFF
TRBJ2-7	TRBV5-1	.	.	TGCGCCAGCAGCTTGAGGTCCGGAGGATCCTACGAGCAGTACTTC	CASSLRSGGSYEQYF